Described below is a single T cell receptor beta chain sequence and its context. This entry comes from a study of control samples from healthy donors and cancer patients. Germline V gene data show CDR1 as SNHLY and CDR2 as FYNNEI. The V gene lost 7 bases and the J gene lost 5 bases, with 21 bases spanning the gap. The CDR3 spans 17 residues. Assay used: immunoSEQ multiplex PCR; TCRdb lists only in-frame clones, some missing. The sample has tens of thousands of clones; approximately 93% are singletons. This chain joins TRBV2 and TRBJ1-6, with no clear D. The sequencing input was blood. This TCR derives from a young woman in good health. In DNA form, the CDR3 reads TGTGCCAGCATGGAGGGTTCGGGTGGGTCCAATAATTCACCCCTCCACTTT. Protein: CASMEGSGGSNNSPLHF.